Detailed here is one TCR beta chain. What it binds is unknown. This sample is part of a study of shared clonotypes between healthy human individuals. Study-wide findings and caveats: Approximately 5.1% was the fraction of naive CD4 clonotypes found shared across several donors.

Germline values: CDR1 SEHNR, CDR2 FQNEAQ (reference sequence). There are 12 residues in the CDR3. V was cut by 6 bases and J by 9 bases, with 12 bases left in between. Several immunoSEQ plates held equal portions of the genomic DNA taken from each subset. The table came from immunoSEQ multiplex PCR; TCRdb's copy has only in-frame clones and leaves some out. The repertoire includes about 2.3 million clones, 85% to 95% of them detected once, and roughly 0.34% sits in the top ten. The origin of this receptor is a man younger than 35 in good health. Some clones in this sample may be carry-over from other donors' samples. The sample consisted of naive CD4+ T cells from PBMCs. Subset specified: CD45RA+ positively selected. This rearrangement joins TRBV7-9 to TRBJ1-5; tentatively, D is TRBD1 (5 bases). CDR3 loop: CASRDSGGPQHF. Here the CDR3 DNA reads TGTGCCAGCAGAGACAGCGGGGGGCCCCAGCATTTT. The complete variable domain, with remaining parts taken from reference TRBV7-9 and TRBJ1-5, reads DTGVSQNPRHKITKRGQNVTFRCDPISEHNRLYWYRQTLGQGPEFLTYFQNEAQLEKSRLLSDRFSAERPKGSFSTLEIQRTEQGDSAMYLCASRDSGGPQHFGDGTRLSIL.